This T cell receptor (beta chain) stems from a study of OX40 agonist ivuxolimab in advanced cancers. Profiling relied on immunoSEQ multiplex PCR, and the TCRdb table lists in-frame clones only, not all of them. The profile covers about 93,000 clones, with just over 90% appearing a single time and 0.4% to 0.55% taken by the ten largest. The germline CDR1 and CDR2 sequences are MNHNS and SASEGT. This CDR3 has 14 residues. Deletions cut 0 bases from V and 6 bases from J, with 11 bases between. V is TRBV6-1 and J is TRBJ1-1; D unresolved. The TCR comes from an adult with an advanced solid tumor such as melanoma, head and neck, liver or kidney cancer. Material: CD4+ or CD8+ T cells sorted from blood, obtained in a trial of the OX40 agonist ivuxolimab. CDR3 region: CASSEAIGIAEAFF. The CDR3 DNA sequence: TGTGCCAGCAGTGAAGCCATAGGTATTGCTGAAGCTTTCTTT.